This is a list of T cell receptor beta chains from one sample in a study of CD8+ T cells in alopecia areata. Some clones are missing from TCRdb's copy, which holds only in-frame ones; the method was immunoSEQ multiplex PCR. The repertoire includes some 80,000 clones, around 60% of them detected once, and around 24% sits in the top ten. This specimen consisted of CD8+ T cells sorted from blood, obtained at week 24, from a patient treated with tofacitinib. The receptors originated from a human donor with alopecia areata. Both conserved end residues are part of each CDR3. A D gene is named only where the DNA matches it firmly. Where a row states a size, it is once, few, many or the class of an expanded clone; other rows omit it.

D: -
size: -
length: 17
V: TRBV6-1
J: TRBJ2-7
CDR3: CASSGTGSGVGSYEQYF
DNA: TGTGCCAGCAGTGGGACGGGTTCGGGGGTGGGCTCCTACGAGCAGTACTTC

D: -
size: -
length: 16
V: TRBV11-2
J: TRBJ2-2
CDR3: CASSLGLRETTGELFF
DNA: TGTGCCAGCAGCTTAGGTCTCCGGGAGACCACCGGGGAGCTGTTTTTT

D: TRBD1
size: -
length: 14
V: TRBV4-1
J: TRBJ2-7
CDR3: CASSQLGQAYEQYF
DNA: TGCGCCAGCAGCCAACTTGGACAGGCTTACGAGCAGTACTTC

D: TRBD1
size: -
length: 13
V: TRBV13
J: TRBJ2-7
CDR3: CASSWGQGYEQYF
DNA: TGTGCCAGCAGCTGGGGACAGGGGTACGAGCAGTACTTC

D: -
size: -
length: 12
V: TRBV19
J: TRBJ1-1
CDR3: CASSNDESEAFF
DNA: TGTGCCAGTAGTAATGATGAGAGTGAAGCTTTCTTT

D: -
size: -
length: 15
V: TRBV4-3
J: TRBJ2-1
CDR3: CASSQDWQGGYEQFF
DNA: TGCGCCAGCAGCCAAGATTGGCAGGGAGGATATGAGCAGTTCTTC

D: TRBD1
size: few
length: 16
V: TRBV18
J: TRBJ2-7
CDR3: CASSAKGAFKANEQYF
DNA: TGTGCCAGCTCAGCTAAGGGGGCGTTTAAAGCAAACGAGCAGTACTTC

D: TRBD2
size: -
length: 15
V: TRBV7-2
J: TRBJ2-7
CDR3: CASSSRTSGLYEQYF
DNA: TGTGCCAGCAGCTCCCGGACTAGCGGTTTATACGAGCAGTACTTC

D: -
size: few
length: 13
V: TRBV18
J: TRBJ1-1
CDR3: CASSPGTTFEAFF
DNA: TGTGCCAGCTCACCAGGGACGACGTTTGAAGCTTTCTTT

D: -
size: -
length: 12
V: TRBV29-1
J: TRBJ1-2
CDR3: CSVENGAYGYTF
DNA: TGCAGCGTTGAAAATGGTGCATATGGCTACACCTTC

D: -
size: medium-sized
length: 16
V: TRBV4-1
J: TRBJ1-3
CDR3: CASSQDPGDSGNTIYF
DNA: TGCGCCAGCAGCCAAGATCCGGGAGACTCTGGAAACACCATATATTTT

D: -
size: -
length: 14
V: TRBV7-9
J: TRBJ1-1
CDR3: CASSLGAGYTEAFF
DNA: TGTGCCAGCAGCTTAGGCGCGGGGTACACTGAAGCTTTCTTT

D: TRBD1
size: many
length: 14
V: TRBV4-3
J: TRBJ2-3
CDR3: CASSPGQGWDTQYF
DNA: TGCGCCAGCAGCCCTGGACAGGGATGGGATACGCAGTATTTT

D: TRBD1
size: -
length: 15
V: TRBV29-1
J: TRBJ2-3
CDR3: CSVARTGDSTDTQYF
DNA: TGCAGCGTTGCCCGGACAGGGGATAGCACAGATACGCAGTATTTT

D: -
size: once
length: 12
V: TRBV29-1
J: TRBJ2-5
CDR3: CSVFKLGETQYF
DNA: TGCAGCGTCTTTAAATTGGGAGAGACCCAGTACTTC

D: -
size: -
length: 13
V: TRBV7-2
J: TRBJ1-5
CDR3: CASSLSINQPQHF
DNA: TGTGCCAGCAGCTTATCGATAAATCAGCCCCAGCATTTT

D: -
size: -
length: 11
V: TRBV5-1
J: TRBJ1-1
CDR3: CASSGWTEAFF
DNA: TGCGCCAGCAGCGGTTGGACTGAAGCTTTCTTT

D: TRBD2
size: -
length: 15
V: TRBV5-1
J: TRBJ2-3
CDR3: CASSPGLAGEDTQYF
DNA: TGCGCCAGCAGCCCGGGACTAGCGGGAGAAGATACGCAGTATTTT

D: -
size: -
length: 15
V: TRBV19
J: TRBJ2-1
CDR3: CASSIMSGVGDEQFF
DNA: TGTGCCAGTAGTATTATGTCAGGGGTCGGGGATGAGCAGTTCTTC

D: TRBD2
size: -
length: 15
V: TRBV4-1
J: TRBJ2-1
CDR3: CASSPLAGGPDEQFF
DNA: TGCGCCAGCAGCCCACTAGCGGGAGGGCCGGATGAGCAGTTCTTC

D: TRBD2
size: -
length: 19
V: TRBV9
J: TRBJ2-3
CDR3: CASSTGLAGGSRSTDTQYF
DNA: TGTGCCAGCAGCACCGGACTAGCGGGGGGTTCTCGTAGCACAGATACGCAGTATTTT

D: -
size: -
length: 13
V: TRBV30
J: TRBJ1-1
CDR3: CAWSGTQNTEAFF
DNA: TGTGCCTGGAGTGGGACCCAGAACACTGAAGCTTTCTTT

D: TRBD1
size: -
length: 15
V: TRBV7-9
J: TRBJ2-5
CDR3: CASSLRRQGRETQYF
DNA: TGTGCCAGCAGCTTACGACGACAGGGAAGGGAGACCCAGTACTTC

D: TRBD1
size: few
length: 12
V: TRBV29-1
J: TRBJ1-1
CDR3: CSVAPTGFRAFF
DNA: TGCAGCGTTGCCCCGACAGGGTTTAGGGCTTTCTTT

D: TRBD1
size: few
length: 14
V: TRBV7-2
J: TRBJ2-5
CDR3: CASSSTGNEETQYF
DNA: TGTGCCAGCAGCTCGACAGGGAACGAAGAGACCCAGTACTTC

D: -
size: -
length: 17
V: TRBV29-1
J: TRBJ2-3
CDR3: CSVEGTWLGRIRDTQYF
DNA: TGCAGCGTTGAAGGTACTTGGTTGGGGCGAATAAGAGATACGCAGTATTTT

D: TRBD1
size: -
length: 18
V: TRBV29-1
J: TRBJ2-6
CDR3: CSVEDIPDRGHGANVLTF
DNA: TGCAGCGTTGAAGATATTCCGGACAGGGGGCATGGGGCCAACGTCCTGACTTTC

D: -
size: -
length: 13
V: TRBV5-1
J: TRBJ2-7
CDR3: CASSLEGDYEQYF
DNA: TGCGCCAGCAGCTTGGAGGGAGACTACGAGCAGTACTTC

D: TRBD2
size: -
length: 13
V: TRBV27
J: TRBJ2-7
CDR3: CASGGGNLYEQYF
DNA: TGTGCCAGCGGGGGGGGAAATCTCTACGAGCAGTACTTC

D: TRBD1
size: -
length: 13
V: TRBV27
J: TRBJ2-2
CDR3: CASSNQGAGELFF
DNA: TGTGCCAGCAGCAACCAGGGGGCCGGGGAGCTGTTTTTT

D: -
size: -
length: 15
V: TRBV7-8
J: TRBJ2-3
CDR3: CASSLGGRGTDTQYF
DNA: TGTGCCAGCAGCTTAGGGGGGCGCGGCACAGATACGCAGTATTTT

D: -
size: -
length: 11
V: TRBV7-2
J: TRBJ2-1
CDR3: CASSPTSEQFF
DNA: TGTGCCAGCAGCCCCACAAGTGAGCAGTTCTTC

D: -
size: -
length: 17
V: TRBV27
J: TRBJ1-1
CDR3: CASSPVRWGRRNTEAFF
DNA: TGTGCCAGCAGCCCTGTCCGGTGGGGGCGGAGGAACACTGAAGCTTTCTTT

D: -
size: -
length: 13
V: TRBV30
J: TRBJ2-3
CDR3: CAWSVGSTDTQYF
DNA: TGTGCCTGGAGTGTCGGTAGCACAGATACGCAGTATTTT

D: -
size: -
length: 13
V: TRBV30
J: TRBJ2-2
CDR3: CAWRTVSTGELFF
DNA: TGTGCCTGGAGGACAGTTTCCACCGGGGAGCTGTTTTTT

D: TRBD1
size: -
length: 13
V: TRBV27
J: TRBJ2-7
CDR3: CASSTTGHYEQYF
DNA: TGTGCCAGCAGTACGACAGGGCACTACGAGCAGTACTTC

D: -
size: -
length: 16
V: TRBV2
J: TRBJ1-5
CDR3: CASSEPDNYSNQPQHF
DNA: TGTGCCAGCAGTGAACCCGACAACTATAGCAATCAGCCCCAGCATTTT